The present entry profiles one TCR beta chain with its context. Its cognate antigen is unknown. The data derive from a study of shared clonotypes between healthy human individuals. Germline V gene data show CDR1 as ENHRY and CDR2 as SYGVKD. Trimming at V came to 11 bases and at J to 3 bases, leaving 8 bases not matched to a gene. This CDR3 has 13 amino acids. The protocol was immunoSEQ multiplex PCR, while the TCRdb copy is restricted to in-frame clones and leaves out a portion. The sample comprises 2 million to 3 million clones, approximately 93% of which are singletons, and approximately 0.36% rests with the top ten. Partitioning of CD4+ cells yielded a CD45RA+ naive subset and a CD45RA-negative memory subset. General observations from the study: Naive subsets, compared against memory subsets, generally had larger estimated richness values.

The sequenced sample was naive CD4+ T cells from PBMCs. Specified subset: CD45RA+ positively selected. The origin of this receptor is a man between 18 and 29 years old in good health. Some clones in this sample may be carry-over from other donors' samples. The V and J genes are TRBV10-3 and TRBJ2-7; TRBD1 aligns across 9 bases. Here the CDR3 reads CAAGDRAIYEQYF. The CDR3 nucleotides are TGTGCCGCGGGGGACAGGGCCATCTACGAGCAGTACTTC.